The 22 T cell receptor beta chains below were found in one sample sequenced in a study of regulatory T cells in long-lasting Graves disease. Through Arm-PCR of CDR3 regions and iRepertoire HTBI primers, TCR beta libraries were built. Each CDR3 protein gets one entry after TCRdb re-called the multiplex PCR reads with MiXCR. The sample has approximately 460,000 distinct CDR3 sequences; roughly 15% are singletons. Time point reported: newly diagnosed GD, antithyroid drugs for less than 3 months. Isolated PBMC RNA provided the starting material for the TCR library. This sample was shared with a second study, whose subject was T cells in Graves' hyperthyroidism and ophthalmopathy.

Source: peripheral blood mononuclear cells (PBMCs), taken at new diagnosis, from a patient treated with antithyroid drugs. The source of these receptors is a woman aged 30 to 39 with Graves disease.

To note about this clonotype: A much larger clone lies a single base off, so this may be a read error. The chain is built from TRBV3-1 and TRBJ2-3; D gene uncertain. The CDR3 totals 16 residues. The V end lost 7 bases, the J end lost 0 bases, and 17 bases lay between the germline ends. Germline CDR1 LGHDT, CDR2 YNNKEL (reference sequence). CDR3 DNA sequence: TGTGCCAGCAACCGGTCGGCCGGCCATAGCACAGATACGCAGTATTTT. This codes for CASNRSAGHSTDTQYF.

In this sample, this clonotype turned up many times. The rearrangement uses TRBV6-1 and TRBJ1-4; D is possibly TRBD1 (5 bases). CDR1 MNHNS and CDR2 SASEGT come from the germline V gene. The CDR3 length is 16 residues. V was trimmed by 6 bases and J by 6 bases, leaving 20 bases between them. The CDR3 region is CASRTLRGLTDEKLFF. DNA of the CDR3: TGTGCCAGCAGAACCCTGAGGGGCCTAACCGATGAAAAACTGTTTTTT.

This clonotype showed up many times. The chain is built from TRBV7-9 and TRBJ2-5; tentatively, D is TRBD1 (5 bases). Germline loops: CDR1 SEHNR, CDR2 FQNEAQ (reference sequence). The CDR3 runs 14 residues. The ends were cut back, 6 bases at V and 9 bases at J, with 20 bases in the middle. CDR3 bases: TGTGCCAGCAGTCCGACTCGACAGAGCGAGGCCCAGTACTTC. Translation: CASSPTRQSEAQYF. Full variable domain (outside the CDR3, taken from reference TRBV7-9 and TRBJ2-5): DTGVSQNPRHKITKRGQNVTFRCDPISEHNRLYWYRQTLGQGPEFLTYFQNEAQLEKSRLLSDRFSAERPKGSFSTLEIQRTEQGDSAMYLCASSPTRQSEAQYFGPGTRLLVL.

This clonotype showed up many times. This chain links TRBV7-9 with TRBJ2-7, with TRBD2 matching over 7 bases. Germline-derived CDR1 and CDR2 are SEHNR and FQNEAQ (reference sequence). This CDR3 is built from 14 residues. The trim removed 5 bases at V and 4 bases at J, leaving 8 bases unmatched. CDR3 sequence: CASSKGLGGYEQYF. The CDR3 nucleotides are TGTGCCAGCAGCAAAGGACTAGGCGGATACGAGCAGTACTTC.

In its sample, this clonotype was seen once. The genes are TRBV20-1 and TRBJ2-1; no reliable D call. This CDR3 is built from 16 residues. The V gene lost 3 bases and the J gene lost 2 bases, with 17 bases spanning the gap. CDR1 and CDR2 (germline): DFQATT, SNEGSKA (reference sequence). The CDR3 sequence is CSASFPPPLAYNEQFF. As DNA, the CDR3 is TGCAGTGCTAGTTTCCCTCCACCCCTGGCCTACAATGAGCAGTTCTTC.

In this sample, this clonotype turned up many times. The V and J genes are TRBV27 and TRBJ1-1; D is unclear. Per germline, CDR1 MNHEY and CDR2 SMNVEV (reference sequence). This CDR3 has 16 amino acids. Trimming stripped 4 bases from V and 4 bases from J, with 19 bases between. CDR3 sequence: CASSSGRPQLGTEAFF. CDR3 nucleotide sequence: TGTGCCAGCAGTTCCGGACGGCCCCAGTTGGGCACTGAAGCTTTCTTT.

This clonotype was seen at least ten times. This chain connects TRBV7-8 to TRBJ1-3; D is unclear. Germline V lookup: CDR1 SGHVS, CDR2 FQNEAQ. The CDR3 is made up of 13 amino acids. Trimming took off 8 bases at V and 1 base at J, with 9 bases between the two ends. CDR3 nucleotides: TGTGCCAGCCTCTCCCGTTCTGGAAACACCATATATTTT. Translated: CASLSRSGNTIYF.

This clonotype was seen at least ten times. The chain joins TRBV28 to TRBJ1-2, with D unclear. CDR1 MDHEN and CDR2 SYDVKM come from the germline V gene. CDR3 length equals 15 residues. The V end was cut by 2 bases, the J end by 6 bases, with 16 bases between. CDR3 in amino acids: CASSLPGGRSDGYTF. The CDR3 coding sequence is TGTGCCAGCAGTTTACCCGGCGGCCGTTCGGATGGCTACACCTTC.

V usage is TRBV15 and J usage is TRBJ2-1; 7 bases are shared with TRBD2. Germline CDR1 LNHNV, CDR2 YYDKDF (reference sequence). The CDR3 has 16 amino acids. The J segment lost 4 bases and the V segment lost 1 base, leaving 7 bases of the junction unmatched. CDR3 loop: CATSRGAGEGYNEQFF. In DNA form, the CDR3 reads TGTGCCACCAGCAGAGGGGCGGGAGAGGGTTACAATGAGCAGTTCTTC.

This clonotype was recorded many times. The chain couples TRBV18 to TRBJ2-1; D is unclear. V lost 6 bases and J 3 bases, leaving 15 bases between the germline ends. The length of the CDR3 is 15 residues. The germline V gene has CDR1 KGHSH and CDR2 LQKENI. The chain's CDR3 is CASSSRSTDYNEQFF. For the CDR3, the DNA is TGTGCCAGCTCGTCGAGGTCTACGGACTACAATGAGCAGTTCTTC.

The chain couples TRBV28 to TRBJ1-2; D call uncertain. CDR1 and CDR2 (germline): MDHEN, SYDVKM. V lost 8 bases and J lost 1, with 8 bases in between. The CDR3 contains 12 residues. CDR3 DNA: TGTGCCAGCTCAACGGTTAACTATGGCTACACCTTC. Encoded protein: CASSTVNYGYTF.

This clonotype has ten or more counts. The rearrangement links TRBV20-1 to TRBJ2-1; 13 bases agree with TRBD2. After removal of 1 base from V and 6 bases from J, the junction contained 6 bases not matched to a gene. The CDR3 has 16 amino acids. CDR1 is DFQATT and CDR2 is SNEGSKA in the germline V gene (reference sequence). Written as DNA, the CDR3 is TGCAGTGCTAGAGGAACTAGCGGGAGGGCCAGCAATGAGCAGTTCTTC. Protein sequence: CSARGTSGRASNEQFF.

There are many counts of this clonotype. The chain carries TRBV28 and TRBJ2-7, with 7 nucleotides matching TRBD2. Germline V gene sequence: CDR1 MDHEN, CDR2 SYDVKM. V lost 5 bases and J lost 5; bases outside the gene matches: 12. The CDR3 has 15 residues. The CDR3 spells CASSPREYARNEQYF. CDR3 in DNA: TGTGCCAGCAGTCCGCGGGAGTACGCCCGGAACGAGCAGTACTTC. The full variable domain, in which reference TRBV28 and TRBJ2-7 provide the parts outside the CDR3, is DVKVTQSSRYLVKRTGEKVFLECVQDMDHENMFWYRQDPGLGLRLIYFSYDVKMKEKGDIPEGYSVSREKKERFSLILESASTNQTSMYLCASSPREYARNEQYFGPGTRLTVT.

This clonotype was observed at least ten times. The chain couples TRBV6-1 to TRBJ1-1; no clear D. There are 13 residues in the CDR3. V was cut by 5 bases and J by 1 base, with 8 bases left in between. The germline gives CDR1 MNHNS, CDR2 SASEGT. CDR3 protein: CASSQRENTEAFF. CDR3 DNA: TGTGCCAGCAGTCAAAGGGAGAACACTGAAGCTTTCTTT.

There are many counts of this clonotype. The chain joins TRBV11-2 to TRBJ1-1; TRBD1 matches 11 bases. The germline V gene encodes CDR1 SGHAT and CDR2 FQNNGV. The V gene end was trimmed by 5 bases and the J gene end by 4 bases; junction bases not matched to a gene: 21. The CDR3 is made up of 20 amino acids. CDR3 protein: CASSNVGRTGGVGRVTEAFF. As DNA, the CDR3 is TGTGCCAGCAGCAACGTGGGTCGGACAGGGGGCGTTGGAAGGGTCACTGAAGCTTTCTTT.

This chain connects TRBV9 to TRBJ2-3, with 8 bases that match TRBD2. V trimming: 5 bases; J trimming: 0 bases; junction bases outside the gene matches: 5. The CDR3 runs to 15 residues. Per germline, CDR1 SGDLS and CDR2 YYNGEE. The chain's CDR3 is CASSGSGISTDTQYF. In DNA, the CDR3 is TGTGCCAGCAGTGGTAGCGGGATTAGCACAGATACGCAGTATTTT.

The table lists this clonotype with many counts. V is TRBV18 and J is TRBJ2-5; the match to TRBD2 covers 9 bases. Trimming removed 3 bases from V and 5 bases from J; junction bases left unmatched: 16. Germline V lookup: CDR1 KGHSH, CDR2 LQKENI. The CDR3 is 18 residues long. DNA of the CDR3: TGTGCCAGCTCACCCAAAGTTGTGACAAGCGGGAGGAGGGAGACCCAGTACTTC. The encoded protein is CASSPKVVTSGRRETQYF.

J is TRBJ2-1 and V is TRBV19; 14 bases map to TRBD2. The CDR3 is 19 amino acids. The J segment lost 9 bases and the V segment lost 3 bases, leaving 16 bases of the junction unmatched. The germline V gene encodes CDR1 LNHDA and CDR2 SQIVND (reference sequence). Here the CDR3 DNA reads TGTGCCAGTAGTATTGAAAGGGGGACTAGCGGGAGTTTTTTGGTTGAGCAGTTCTTC. Translated, it gives CASSIERGTSGSFLVEQFF.

This clonotype has just a few counts. J is TRBJ1-2 and V is TRBV11-2; a weak D match, TRBD1 (6 bases). The CDR3 is made up of 15 amino acids. Germline lookup yields CDR1 SGHAT and CDR2 FQNNGV. The V end was cut by 4 bases, the J end by 1 base, with 13 bases between. The CDR3 coding sequence is TGTGCCAGCAGCTCCCACAGGGTAGTTAACTATGGCTACACCTTC. As protein: CASSSHRVVNYGYTF. Combining the CDR3 with reference TRBV11-2 and TRBJ1-2 gives the whole variable domain EAGVAQSPRYKIIEKRQSVAFWCNPISGHATLYWYQQILGQGPKLLIQFQNNGVVDDSQLPKDRFSAERLKGVDSTLKIQPAKLEDSAVYLCASSSHRVVNYGYTFGSGTRLTVV.

On this clonotype itself: A much larger clone is a single base away; this may be a read error. This chain links TRBV20-1 with TRBJ1-1, with D unclear. In germline, CDR1 is DFQATT, CDR2 SNEGSKA (reference sequence). CDR3 length: 15 amino acids. Written as DNA, the CDR3 is TGCAATGCTAGAGATTGGCTCGCGGTGAACACTGAAGCTTTCTTT. This sequence encodes CNARDWLAVNTEAFF.

The DNA for the CDR3 is TGTGCCAGCAGCTTAGAGTCCACTCAAGAGACCCAGTACTTC. Translation gives CASSLESTQETQYF. The rearrangement links TRBV7-9 to TRBJ2-5, with D unclear. Germline CDR1 SEHNR, CDR2 FQNEAQ (reference sequence). V lost 1 base and J 2 bases, leaving 8 bases between the germline ends. The CDR3 runs to 14 residues.

This clonotype was counted ten times or more. This chain joins TRBV6-1 and TRBJ1-5; 8 positions agree with TRBD1. After removal of 5 bases from V and 9 bases from J, the junction contained 12 bases not matched to a gene. Germline CDR1 MNHNS, CDR2 SASEGT. This CDR3 has 15 residues. The CDR3 nucleotides read TGTGCCAGCAGTCTCTCCGGACAGGGATTAACGCCCCAGCATTTT. This encodes CASSLSGQGLTPQHF.